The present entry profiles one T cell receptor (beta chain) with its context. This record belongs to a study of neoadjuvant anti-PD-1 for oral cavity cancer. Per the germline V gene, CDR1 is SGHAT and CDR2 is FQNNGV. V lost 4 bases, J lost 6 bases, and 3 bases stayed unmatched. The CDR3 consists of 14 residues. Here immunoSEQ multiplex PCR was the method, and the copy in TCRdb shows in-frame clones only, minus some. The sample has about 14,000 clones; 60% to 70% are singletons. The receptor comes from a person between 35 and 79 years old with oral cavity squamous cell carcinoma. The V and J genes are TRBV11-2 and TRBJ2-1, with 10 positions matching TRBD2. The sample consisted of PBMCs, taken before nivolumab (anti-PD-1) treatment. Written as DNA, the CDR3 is TGTGCCAGCAGCTCGCGACTAGCGGGCAATGAGCAGTTCTTC. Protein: CASSSRLAGNEQFF.